This T cell receptor beta chain emerged from a study of T cells in localized non-small cell lung cancer. The CDR3 is made up of 16 amino acids. Study outcomes and limitations: Only one tumor region went through sequencing, so heterogeneity may still be there.

TCRdb's copy holds only in-frame clones and misses some; the assay was immunoSEQ multiplex PCR. Of thousands of clones listed, 37% are singletons. In this sample, this clone turned up a few times. Its antigen remains unidentified. V and J are TRBV1 and TRBJ1-3; the table's D call, TRBD1, has no DNA check behind it. TRBV1 represents a pseudogene. The sequences come from normal lung tissue next to the tumor, collected before any cancer treatment. The TCR originated in a male donor older than 55 with stage I lung adenocarcinoma. The CDR3 nucleotides are TGCGCCAGCAGCCAAGATCAGGGGACCACTGGAAACACCATATATTTT. Its translation: CASSQDQGTTGNTIYF.